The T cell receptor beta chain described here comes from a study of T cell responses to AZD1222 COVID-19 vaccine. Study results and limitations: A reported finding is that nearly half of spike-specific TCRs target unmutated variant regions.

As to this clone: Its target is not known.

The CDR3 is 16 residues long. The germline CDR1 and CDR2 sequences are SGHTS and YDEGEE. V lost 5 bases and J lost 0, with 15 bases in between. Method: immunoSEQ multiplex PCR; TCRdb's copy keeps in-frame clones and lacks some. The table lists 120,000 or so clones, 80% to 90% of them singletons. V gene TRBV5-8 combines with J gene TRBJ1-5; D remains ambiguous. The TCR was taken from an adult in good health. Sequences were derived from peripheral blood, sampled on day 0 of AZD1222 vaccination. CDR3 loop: CASSWAGSYSNQPQHF. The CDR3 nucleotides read TGTGCCAGCAGTTGGGCGGGGTCTTATAGCAATCAGCCCCAGCATTTT.